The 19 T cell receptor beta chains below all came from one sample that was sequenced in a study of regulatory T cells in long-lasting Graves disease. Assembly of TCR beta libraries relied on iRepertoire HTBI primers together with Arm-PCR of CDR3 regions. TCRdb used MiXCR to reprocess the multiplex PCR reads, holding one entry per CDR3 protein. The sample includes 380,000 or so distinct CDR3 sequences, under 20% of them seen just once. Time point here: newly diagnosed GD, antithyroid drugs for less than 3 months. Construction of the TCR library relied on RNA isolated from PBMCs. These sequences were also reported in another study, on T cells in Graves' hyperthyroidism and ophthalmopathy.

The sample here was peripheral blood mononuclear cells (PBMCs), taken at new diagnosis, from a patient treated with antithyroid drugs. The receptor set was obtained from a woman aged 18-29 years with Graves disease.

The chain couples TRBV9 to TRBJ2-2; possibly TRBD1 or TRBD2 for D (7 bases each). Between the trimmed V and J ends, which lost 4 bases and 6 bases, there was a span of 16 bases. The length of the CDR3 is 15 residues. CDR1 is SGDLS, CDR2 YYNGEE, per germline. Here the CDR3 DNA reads TGTGCCAGCAGCCCCTCAGGGGGGGGGCCCGGGGAGCTGTTTTTT. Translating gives CASSPSGGGPGELFF.

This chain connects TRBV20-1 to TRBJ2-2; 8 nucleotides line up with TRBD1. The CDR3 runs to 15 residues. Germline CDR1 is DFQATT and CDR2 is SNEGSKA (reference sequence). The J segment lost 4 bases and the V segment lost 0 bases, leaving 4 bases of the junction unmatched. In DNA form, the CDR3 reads TGCAGTGCTAGAGATAGGACAGGGTTCACCGGGGAGCTGTTTTTT. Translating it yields CSARDRTGFTGELFF.

The CDR3 reads CASRATDHSPLHF. CDR3 in DNA: TGCGCCAGCAGGGCCACGGACCATTCACCCCTCCACTTT. The rearrangement uses TRBV5-1 and TRBJ1-6; D uncertain. This CDR3 is built from 13 residues. The V gene lost 5 bases and the J gene lost 8 bases, with 11 bases spanning the gap. Germline values: CDR1 SGHRS, CDR2 YFSETQ. Combining the CDR3 with reference TRBV5-1 and TRBJ1-6 gives the whole variable domain KAGVTQTPRYLIKTRGQQVTLSCSPISGHRSVSWYQQTPGQGLQFLFEYFSETQRNKGNFPGRFSGRQFSNSRSEMNVSTLELGDSALYLCASRATDHSPLHFGNGTRLTVT.

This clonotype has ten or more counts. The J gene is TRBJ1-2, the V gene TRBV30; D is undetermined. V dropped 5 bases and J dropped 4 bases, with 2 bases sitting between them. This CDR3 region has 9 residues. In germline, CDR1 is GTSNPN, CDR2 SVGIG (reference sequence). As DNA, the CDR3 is TGTGCCTGGGGCTATGGCTACACCTTC. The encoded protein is CAWGYGYTF.

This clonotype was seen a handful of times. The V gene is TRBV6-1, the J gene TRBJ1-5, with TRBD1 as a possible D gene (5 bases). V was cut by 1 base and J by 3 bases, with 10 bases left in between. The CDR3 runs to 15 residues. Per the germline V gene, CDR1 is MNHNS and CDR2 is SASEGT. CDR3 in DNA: TGTGCCAGCAGTGAAGGGGGGGACTCCAATCAGCCCCAGCATTTT. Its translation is CASSEGGDSNQPQHF.

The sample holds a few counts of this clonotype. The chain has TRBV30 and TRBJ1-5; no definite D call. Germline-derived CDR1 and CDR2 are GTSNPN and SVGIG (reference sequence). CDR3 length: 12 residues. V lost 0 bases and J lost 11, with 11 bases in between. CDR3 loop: CAWSVQQGAQHF. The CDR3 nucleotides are TGTGCCTGGAGTGTACAACAAGGAGCCCAGCATTTT.

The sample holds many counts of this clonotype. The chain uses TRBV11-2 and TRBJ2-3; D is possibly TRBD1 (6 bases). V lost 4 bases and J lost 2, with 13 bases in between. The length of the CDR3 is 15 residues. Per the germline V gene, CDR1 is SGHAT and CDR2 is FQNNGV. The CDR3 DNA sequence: TGTGCCAGCAGCTCTGGGGGCTCTTCCACAGATACGCAGTATTTT. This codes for CASSSGGSSTDTQYF.

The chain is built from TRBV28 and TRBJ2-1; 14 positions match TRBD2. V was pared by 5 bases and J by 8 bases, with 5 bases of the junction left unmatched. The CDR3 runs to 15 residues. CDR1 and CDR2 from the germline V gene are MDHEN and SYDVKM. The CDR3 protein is CASSVTSGRAYEQFF. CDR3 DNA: TGTGCCAGCAGTGTGACTAGCGGGAGGGCATATGAGCAGTTCTTC.

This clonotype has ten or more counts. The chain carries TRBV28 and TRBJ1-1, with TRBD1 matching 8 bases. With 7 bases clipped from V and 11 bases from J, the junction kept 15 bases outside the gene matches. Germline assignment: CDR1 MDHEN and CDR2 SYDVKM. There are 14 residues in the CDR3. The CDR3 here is CASNRQGRDLMAFF. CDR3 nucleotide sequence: TGTGCCAGCAATAGACAGGGGAGGGATCTTATGGCTTTCTTT.

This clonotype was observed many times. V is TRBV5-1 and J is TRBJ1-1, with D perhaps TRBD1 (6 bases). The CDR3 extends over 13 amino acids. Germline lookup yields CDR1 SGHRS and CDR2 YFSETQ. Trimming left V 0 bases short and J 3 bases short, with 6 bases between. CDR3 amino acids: CASSLDRDTEAFF. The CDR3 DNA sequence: TGCGCCAGCAGCTTGGACAGGGACACTGAAGCTTTCTTT. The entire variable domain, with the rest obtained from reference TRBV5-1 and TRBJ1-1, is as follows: KAGVTQTPRYLIKTRGQQVTLSCSPISGHRSVSWYQQTPGQGLQFLFEYFSETQRNKGNFPGRFSGRQFSNSRSEMNVSTLELGDSALYLCASSLDRDTEAFFGQGTRLTVV.

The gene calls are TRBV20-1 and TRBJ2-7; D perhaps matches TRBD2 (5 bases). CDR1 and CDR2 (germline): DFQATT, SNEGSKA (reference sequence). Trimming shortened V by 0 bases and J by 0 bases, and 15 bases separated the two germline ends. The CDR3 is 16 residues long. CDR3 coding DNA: TGCAGTGCTAGAGATTTGGAGCGGTTAACCTCCTACGAGCAGTACTTC. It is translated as CSARDLERLTSYEQYF.

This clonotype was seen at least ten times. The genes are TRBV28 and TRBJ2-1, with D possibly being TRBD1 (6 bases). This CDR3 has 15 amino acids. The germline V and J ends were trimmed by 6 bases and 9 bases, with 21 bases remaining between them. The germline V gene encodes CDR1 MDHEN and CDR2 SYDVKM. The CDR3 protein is CASSPKIQGTGEQFF. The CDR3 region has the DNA TGTGCCAGCAGCCCGAAGATACAGGGAACCGGTGAGCAGTTCTTC.

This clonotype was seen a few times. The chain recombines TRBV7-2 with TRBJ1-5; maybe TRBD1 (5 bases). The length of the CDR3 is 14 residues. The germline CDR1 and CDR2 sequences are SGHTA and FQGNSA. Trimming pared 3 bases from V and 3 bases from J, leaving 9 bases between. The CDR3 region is CASSFGGNNQPQHF. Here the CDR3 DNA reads TGTGCCAGCAGCTTTGGGGGAAACAATCAGCCCCAGCATTTT.

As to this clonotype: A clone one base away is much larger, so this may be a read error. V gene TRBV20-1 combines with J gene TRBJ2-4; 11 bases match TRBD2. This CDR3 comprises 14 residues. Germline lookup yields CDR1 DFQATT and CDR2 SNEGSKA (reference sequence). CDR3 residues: CSARTSGGINEQSF. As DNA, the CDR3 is TGCAGTGCTAGAACTAGCGGGGGAATCAATGAGCAGTCCTTC.

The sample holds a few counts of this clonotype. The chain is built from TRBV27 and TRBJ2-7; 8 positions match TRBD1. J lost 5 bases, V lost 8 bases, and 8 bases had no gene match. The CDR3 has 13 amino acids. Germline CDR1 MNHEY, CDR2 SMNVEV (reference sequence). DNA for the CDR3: TGTGCCAGCTCCCGACAGGGGCCCCACGAGCAGTACTTC. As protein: CASSRQGPHEQYF.

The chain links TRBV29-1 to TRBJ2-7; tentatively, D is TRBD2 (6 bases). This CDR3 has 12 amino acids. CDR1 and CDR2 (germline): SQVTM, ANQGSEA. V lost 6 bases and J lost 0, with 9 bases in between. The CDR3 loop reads CSVGGNSYEQYF. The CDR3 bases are TGCAGCGTCGGGGGTAACTCCTACGAGCAGTACTTC.

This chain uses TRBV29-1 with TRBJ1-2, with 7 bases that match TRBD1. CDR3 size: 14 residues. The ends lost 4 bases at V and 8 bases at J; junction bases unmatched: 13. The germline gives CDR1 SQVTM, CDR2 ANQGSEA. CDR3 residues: CSVGGDRVVGGYTF. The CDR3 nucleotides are TGCAGCGTTGGAGGAGACAGGGTCGTAGGAGGCTACACCTTC.

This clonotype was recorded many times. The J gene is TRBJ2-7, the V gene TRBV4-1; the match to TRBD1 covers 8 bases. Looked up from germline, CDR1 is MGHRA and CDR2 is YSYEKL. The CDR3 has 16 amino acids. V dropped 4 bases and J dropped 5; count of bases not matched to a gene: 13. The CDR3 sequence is CASSPIPTGAFNEQYF. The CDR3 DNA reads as TGCGCCAGCAGCCCCATCCCGACAGGGGCGTTCAACGAGCAGTACTTC.

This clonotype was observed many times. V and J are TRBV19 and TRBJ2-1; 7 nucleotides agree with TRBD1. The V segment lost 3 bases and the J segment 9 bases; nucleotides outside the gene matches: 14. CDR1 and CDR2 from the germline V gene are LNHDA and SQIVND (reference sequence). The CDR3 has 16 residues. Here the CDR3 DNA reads TGTGCCAGTAGTATTACAGGGGCGGAAGCGGCACGTGAGCAGTTCTTC. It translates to CASSITGAEAAREQFF. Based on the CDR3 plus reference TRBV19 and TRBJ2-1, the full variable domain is DGGITQSPKYLFRKEGQNVTLSCEQNLNHDAMYWYRQDPGQGLRLIYYSQIVNDFQKGDIAEGYSVSREKKESFPLTVTSAQKNPTAFYLCASSITGAEAAREQFFGPGTRLTVL.